The sequence of this TCR beta chain was determined in a study of shared clonotypes between healthy human individuals. Trimming removed 5 bases from V and 6 bases from J; junction bases left unmatched: 6. CDR1 is SNHLY and CDR2 is FYNNEI in the germline V gene. The CDR3 runs to 13 residues. 300 ng DNA, tens of thousands of T cell genomes, went into unsorted PBMC replicate PCRs. Clones were sequenced by immunoSEQ multiplex PCR, and TCRdb holds only the in-frame ones, with some missing. The sample has 450,000 to 500,000 clones; approximately 80% are singletons. Study-wide points: Blood was the only sampled material, and tissue repertoires likely differ.

Notes on this clone: Its antigen is currently unknown. The sample holds other DNA sequences that translate to the same CDR3.

Material: PBMCs. The receptor was derived from a middle-aged woman in good health. Some clones in this sample may be carry-over from other donors' samples. The chain employs TRBV2 and TRBJ1-2, with 7 bases identical to TRBD1. CDR3 amino acids: CASSPTGTDGYTF. In DNA, the CDR3 is TGTGCCAGCAGTCCAACCGGGACAGATGGCTACACCTTC.